This T cell receptor beta chain was sequenced for a study of technical replicates of blood from a handful of donors. Trimming left V 0 bases short and J 0 bases short, with 13 bases between. There are 17 residues in the CDR3. Germline CDR1 SGHRS, CDR2 YFSETQ. The method was immunoSEQ multiplex PCR; TCRdb's version includes in-frame clones alone and lacks a portion of them. Seen here are roughly 71,000 clones, less than 97% observed once, and the top ten hold less than 0.25%. The source of this sequence is a human donor in good health. Sequencing was done on a sample of T cells isolated from PBMCs. The rearrangement uses TRBV5-1 and TRBJ2-1, with D perhaps TRBD2 (6 bases). CDR3 nucleotides: TGCGCCAGCAGCTTGGTAGGGACTCGGAGCTCCTACAATGAGCAGTTCTTC. It is translated as CASSLVGTRSSYNEQFF.